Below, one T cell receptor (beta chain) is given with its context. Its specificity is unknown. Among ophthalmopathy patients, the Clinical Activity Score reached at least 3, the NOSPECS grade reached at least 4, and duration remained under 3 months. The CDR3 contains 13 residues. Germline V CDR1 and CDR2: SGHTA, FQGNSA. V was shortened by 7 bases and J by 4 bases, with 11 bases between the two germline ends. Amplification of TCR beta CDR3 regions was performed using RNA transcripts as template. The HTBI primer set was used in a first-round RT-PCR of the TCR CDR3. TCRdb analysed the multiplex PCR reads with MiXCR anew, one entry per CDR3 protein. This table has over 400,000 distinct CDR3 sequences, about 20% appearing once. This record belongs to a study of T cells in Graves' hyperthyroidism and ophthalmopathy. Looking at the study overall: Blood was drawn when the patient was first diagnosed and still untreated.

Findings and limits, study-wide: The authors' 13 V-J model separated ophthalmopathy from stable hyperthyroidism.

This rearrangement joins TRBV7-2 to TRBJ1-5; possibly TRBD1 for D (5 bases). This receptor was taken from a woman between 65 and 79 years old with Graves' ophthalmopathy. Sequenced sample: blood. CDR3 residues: CASTQRGNQPQHF. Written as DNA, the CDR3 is TGTGCCAGCACCCAACGGGGGAATCAGCCCCAGCATTTT.